This T cell receptor beta chain was recovered during a study of control samples from healthy donors and cancer patients. Sequencing used immunoSEQ multiplex PCR; TCRdb keeps in-frame clones, though not all of them. Of roughly 79,000 clones detected, roughly 84% appear once; the ten largest clones hold about 14%. With 7 bases clipped from V and 5 bases from J, the junction kept 11 bases outside the gene matches. The CDR3 spans 15 residues. Per the germline V gene, CDR1 is LGHDT and CDR2 is YNNKEL (reference sequence). The V gene is TRBV3-1 (or the pseudogene TRBV3-2), the J gene TRBJ1-3; 7 bases match TRBD1. The sequencing input was blood. This TCR was sampled from a man aged 50 to 59 in good health. The CDR3 spells CASMGETGNRNTIYF. CDR3 nucleotide sequence: TGTGCCAGCATGGGGGAGACAGGGAATAGAAACACCATATATTTT.